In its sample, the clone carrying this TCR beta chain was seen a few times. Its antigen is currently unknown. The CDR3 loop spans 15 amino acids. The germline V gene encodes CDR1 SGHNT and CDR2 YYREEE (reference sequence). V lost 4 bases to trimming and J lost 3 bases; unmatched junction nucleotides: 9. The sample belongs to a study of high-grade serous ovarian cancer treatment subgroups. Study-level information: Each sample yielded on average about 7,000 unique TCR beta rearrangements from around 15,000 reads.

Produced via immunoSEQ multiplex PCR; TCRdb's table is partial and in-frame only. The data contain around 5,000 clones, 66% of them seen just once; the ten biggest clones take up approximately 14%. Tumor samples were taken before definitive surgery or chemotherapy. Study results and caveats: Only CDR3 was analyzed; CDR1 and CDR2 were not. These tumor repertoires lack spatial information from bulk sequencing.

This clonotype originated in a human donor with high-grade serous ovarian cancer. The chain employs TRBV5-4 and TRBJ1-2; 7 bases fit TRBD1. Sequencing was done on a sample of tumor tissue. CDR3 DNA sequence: TGTGCCAGCAGCCGCTCCGGGACAGCGGACTATGGCTACACCTTC. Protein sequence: CASSRSGTADYGYTF.